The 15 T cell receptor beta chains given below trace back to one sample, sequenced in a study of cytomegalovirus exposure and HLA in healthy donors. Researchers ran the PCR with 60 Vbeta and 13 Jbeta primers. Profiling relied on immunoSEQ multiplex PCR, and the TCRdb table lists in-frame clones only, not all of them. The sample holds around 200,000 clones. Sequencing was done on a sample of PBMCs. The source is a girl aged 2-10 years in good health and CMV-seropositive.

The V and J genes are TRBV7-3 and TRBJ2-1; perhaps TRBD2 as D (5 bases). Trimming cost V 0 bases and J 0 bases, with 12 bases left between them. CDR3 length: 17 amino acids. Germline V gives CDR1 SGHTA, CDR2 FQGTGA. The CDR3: CASSLTAEAGSYNEQFF. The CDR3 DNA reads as TGTGCCAGCAGCTTAACCGCGGAGGCCGGCTCCTACAATGAGCAGTTCTTC.

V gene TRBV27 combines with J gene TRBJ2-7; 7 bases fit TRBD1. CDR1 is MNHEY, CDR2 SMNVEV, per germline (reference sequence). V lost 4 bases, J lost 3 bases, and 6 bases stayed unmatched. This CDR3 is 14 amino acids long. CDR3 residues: CASSYRGPDYEQYF. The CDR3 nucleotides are TGTGCCAGCAGTTACAGGGGACCTGACTACGAGCAGTACTTC.

This CDR3 is CASSKSTEQYF. In nucleotides, the CDR3 is TGTGCCAGCAGTAAGTCGACAGAGCAGTACTTC. The chain recombines TRBV6-5 with TRBJ2-7; no firm D call. The V gene lost 5 bases and the J gene lost 7 bases, with 9 bases spanning the gap. Germline loops: CDR1 MNHEY, CDR2 SVGAGI. CDR3 length: 11 amino acids.

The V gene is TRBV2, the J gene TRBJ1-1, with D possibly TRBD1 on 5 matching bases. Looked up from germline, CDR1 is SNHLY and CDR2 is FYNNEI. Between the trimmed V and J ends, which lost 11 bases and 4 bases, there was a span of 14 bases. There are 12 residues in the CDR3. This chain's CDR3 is CAGHPTGTEAFF. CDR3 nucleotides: TGTGCCGGACACCCCACAGGCACTGAAGCTTTCTTT.

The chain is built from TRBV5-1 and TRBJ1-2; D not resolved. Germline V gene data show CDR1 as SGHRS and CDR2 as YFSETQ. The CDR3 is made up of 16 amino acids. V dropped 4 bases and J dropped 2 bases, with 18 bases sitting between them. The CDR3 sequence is CASSPGAAKRNYGYTF. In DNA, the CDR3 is TGCGCCAGCAGCCCTGGAGCAGCGAAGCGGAACTATGGCTACACCTTC.

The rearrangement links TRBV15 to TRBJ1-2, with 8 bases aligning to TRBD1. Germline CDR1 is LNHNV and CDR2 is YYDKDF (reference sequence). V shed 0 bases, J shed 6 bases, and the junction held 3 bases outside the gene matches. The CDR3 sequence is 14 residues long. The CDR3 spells CATSRDLTGDGYTF. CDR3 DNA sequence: TGTGCCACCAGCAGAGATTTGACAGGGGATGGCTACACCTTC.

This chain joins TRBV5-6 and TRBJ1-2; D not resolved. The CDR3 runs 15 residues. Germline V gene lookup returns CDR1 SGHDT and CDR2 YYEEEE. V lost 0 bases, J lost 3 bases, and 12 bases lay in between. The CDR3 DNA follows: TGTGCCAGCAGCTTGGGACCGGGTGAGGACTATGGCTACACCTTC. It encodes CASSLGPGEDYGYTF.

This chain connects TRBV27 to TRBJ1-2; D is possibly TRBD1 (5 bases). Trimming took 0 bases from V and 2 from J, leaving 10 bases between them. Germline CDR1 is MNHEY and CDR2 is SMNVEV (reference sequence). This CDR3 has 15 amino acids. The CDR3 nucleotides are TGTGCCAGCAGTTTATCCGGACATGCCAACTATGGCTACACCTTC. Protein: CASSLSGHANYGYTF.

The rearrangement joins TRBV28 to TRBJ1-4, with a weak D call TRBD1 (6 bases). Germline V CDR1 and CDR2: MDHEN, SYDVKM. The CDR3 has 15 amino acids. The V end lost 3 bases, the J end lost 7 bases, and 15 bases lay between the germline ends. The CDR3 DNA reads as TGTGCCAGCAGTTTGAGACAGGTCCCAATTGAAAAACTGTTTTTT. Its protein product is CASSLRQVPIEKLFF. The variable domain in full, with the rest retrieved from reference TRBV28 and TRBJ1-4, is DVKVTQSSRYLVKRTGEKVFLECVQDMDHENMFWYRQDPGLGLRLIYFSYDVKMKEKGDIPEGYSVSREKKERFSLILESASTNQTSMYLCASSLRQVPIEKLFFGSGTQLSVL.

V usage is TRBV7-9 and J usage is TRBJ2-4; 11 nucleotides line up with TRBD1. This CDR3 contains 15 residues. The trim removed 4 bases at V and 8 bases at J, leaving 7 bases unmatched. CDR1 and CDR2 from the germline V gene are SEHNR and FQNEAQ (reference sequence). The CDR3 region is CASSSTPGQGDIQYF. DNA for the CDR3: TGTGCCAGCAGCTCGACCCCGGGACAGGGGGACATTCAGTACTTC.

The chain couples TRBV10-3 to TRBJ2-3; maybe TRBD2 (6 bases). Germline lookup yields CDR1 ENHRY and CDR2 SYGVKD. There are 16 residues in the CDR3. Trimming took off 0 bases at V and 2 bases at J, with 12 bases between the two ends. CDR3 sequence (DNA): TGTGCCATCAGTGAGTCGCTTGGGGGGATCACAGATACGCAGTATTTT. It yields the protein CAISESLGGITDTQYF.

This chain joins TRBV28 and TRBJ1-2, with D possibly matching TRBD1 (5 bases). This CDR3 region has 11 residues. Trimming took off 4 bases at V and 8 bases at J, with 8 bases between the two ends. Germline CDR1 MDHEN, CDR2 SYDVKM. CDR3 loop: CASSSRGGYTF. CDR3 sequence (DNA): TGTGCCAGCAGTTCGCGGGGGGGCTACACCTTC.

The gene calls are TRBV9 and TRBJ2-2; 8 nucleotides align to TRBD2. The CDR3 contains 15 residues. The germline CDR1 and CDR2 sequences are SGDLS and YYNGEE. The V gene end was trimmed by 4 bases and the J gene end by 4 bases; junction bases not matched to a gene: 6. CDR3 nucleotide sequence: TGTGCCAGCAGCCCCGGACTAGCCGGCACCGGGGAGCTGTTTTTT. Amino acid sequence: CASSPGLAGTGELFF.

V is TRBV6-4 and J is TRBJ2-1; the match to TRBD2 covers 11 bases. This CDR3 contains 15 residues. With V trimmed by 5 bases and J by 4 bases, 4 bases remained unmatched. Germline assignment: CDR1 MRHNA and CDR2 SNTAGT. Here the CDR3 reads CASSSRLAGYNEQFF. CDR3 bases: TGTGCCAGCAGTTCACGACTAGCGGGATACAATGAGCAGTTCTTC.

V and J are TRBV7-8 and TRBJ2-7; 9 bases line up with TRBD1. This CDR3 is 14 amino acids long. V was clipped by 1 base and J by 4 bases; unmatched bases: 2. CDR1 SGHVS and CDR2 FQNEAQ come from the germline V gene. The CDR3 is CASSLDRGQYEQYF. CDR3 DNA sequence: TGTGCCAGCAGCTTAGACAGGGGGCAATACGAGCAGTACTTC.